Presented here are 32 T cell receptor beta chains from one specimen sequenced in a study of T cell responses to AZD1222 COVID-19 vaccine. The method was immunoSEQ multiplex PCR; TCRdb's version includes in-frame clones alone and lacks a portion of them. The sample lists 130,000 to 150,000 clones; more than 85% were seen once. The source was peripheral blood, collected after recovery from COVID-19. The receptor source for this set is an adult who had recovered from COVID-19.

Comment on this clone: The junction departs from the called germline gene at one end, perhaps through a read error. The chain uses TRBV19 and TRBJ2-7, with D possibly being TRBD2 (6 bases). CDR1 and CDR2 (germline): LNHDA, SQIVND (reference sequence). This CDR3 spans 15 amino acids. CDR3 protein: CASSIVVRGTYERYF. The CDR3 nucleotides are TGTGCCAGTAGTATAGTGGTGCGGGGAACCTACGAGCGGTACTTC. The full variable domain, rest sourced from reference TRBV19 and TRBJ2-7, is DGGITQSPKYLFRKEGQNVTLSCEQNLNHDAMYWYRQDPGQGLRLIYYSQIVNDFQKGDIAEGYSVSREKKESFPLTVTSAQKNPTAFYLCASSIVVRGTYERYFGPGTRLTVT.

The chain combines TRBV25-1 with TRBJ2-7, with 7 bases aligning to TRBD2. Germline V gene lookup returns CDR1 MGHDK and CDR2 SYGVNS. This CDR3 is built from 12 residues. V shed 5 bases and J 5 bases; nucleotides not matched to a gene: 3. For the CDR3, the DNA is TGTGCCAGCAGTTATAGCGGGCACGAGCAGTACTTC. Translation: CASSYSGHEQYF.

CDR3 bases: TGTGCCAGCAGTCAATACCCCTTGAACAGGGTGCAGGGGGCCAACGTCCTGACTTTC. It translates to CASSQYPLNRVQGANVLTF. The chain links TRBV6-6 to TRBJ2-6, with a weak D call TRBD1 (6 bases). The germline CDR1 and CDR2 sequences are MNHNY and SVGAGI (reference sequence). The CDR3 consists of 19 residues. The V end lost 5 bases, the J end lost 4 bases, and 24 bases lay between the germline ends.

The chain employs TRBV13 and TRBJ2-6; weak D call: TRBD2 (5 bases). This CDR3 is built from 17 residues. Germline V lookup: CDR1 PRHDT, CDR2 FYEKMQ (reference sequence). Trimming cost V 5 bases and J 4 bases, with 18 bases left between them. The CDR3 DNA is TGTGCCAGCAGCCCCGGAACTAGACCCCGCGGGGCCAACGTCCTGACTTTC. Amino acid sequence: CASSPGTRPRGANVLTF.

The V and J genes are TRBV28 and TRBJ2-7; 7 nucleotides match TRBD1. The V gene's germline CDR1 is MDHEN and CDR2 SYDVKM. Unmatched junction bases numbered 4, after V lost 5 bases and J lost 3 bases. The CDR3 extends over 13 amino acids. Written as DNA, the CDR3 is TGTGCCAGCAGTCGGACAGGAATCTACGAGCAGTACTTC. Amino acids: CASSRTGIYEQYF.

V gene TRBV15 combines with J gene TRBJ2-7; 8 nucleotides align to TRBD1. CDR1 and CDR2 (germline): LNHNV, YYDKDF (reference sequence). The CDR3 sequence is 15 residues long. V dropped 0 bases and J dropped 4; count of bases not matched to a gene: 5. The CDR3 reads CATSRDPGTGYEQYF. CDR3 in DNA: TGTGCCACCAGCAGAGATCCCGGGACAGGATACGAGCAGTACTTC. Full variable domain (outside the CDR3, taken from reference TRBV15 and TRBJ2-7): DAMVIQNPRYQVTQFGKPVTLSCSQTLNHNVMYWYQQKSSQAPKLLFHYYDKDFNNEADTPDNFQSRRPNTSFCFLDIRSPGLGDTAMYLCATSRDPGTGYEQYFGPGTRLTVT.

V gene TRBV29-1 combines with J gene TRBJ1-2, with 7 bases aligning to TRBD1. The germline V gene has CDR1 SQVTM and CDR2 ANQGSEA. V was clipped by 2 bases and J by 4 bases; unmatched bases: 4. This CDR3 has 13 amino acids. In nucleotides, the CDR3 is TGCAGCGTTGAATTTGGGACAGTCTATGGCTACACCTTC. Encoded protein: CSVEFGTVYGYTF.

The CDR3 loop reads CASSLAGRGDQYF. As DNA, the CDR3 is TGCGCCAGCAGCTTGGCGGGCCGAGGTGACCAGTACTTC. The chain has TRBV5-1 and TRBJ2-5; D is unclear. V was shortened by 0 bases and J by 10 bases, with 13 bases between the two germline ends. The germline V gene encodes CDR1 SGHRS and CDR2 YFSETQ. The length of the CDR3 is 13 residues.

This sequence joins TRBV30 and TRBJ2-1; D is unclear. The CDR3 runs to 14 residues. The V gene's germline CDR1 is GTSNPN and CDR2 SVGIG (reference sequence). Trimming left V 3 bases short and J 12 bases short, with 21 bases between. The CDR3 region is CAWRALAAPVRQFF. CDR3 coding DNA: TGTGCCTGGAGGGCACTGGCGGCCCCGGTACGGCAGTTCTTC.

The rearrangement joins TRBV28 to TRBJ1-3; TRBD1 matches at 7 bases. The germline V gene has CDR1 MDHEN and CDR2 SYDVKM. There are 17 residues in the CDR3. V lost 4 bases to trimming and J lost 0 bases; unmatched junction nucleotides: 9. This chain's CDR3 is CASSSPGQTLSGNTIYF. The CDR3 DNA is TGTGCCAGCAGTTCCCCGGGACAGACACTCTCTGGAAACACCATATATTTT.

This chain joins TRBV5-5 and TRBJ1-6; D is ambiguous. V was pared by 4 bases and J by 1 base, with 9 bases between. CDR1 and CDR2 (germline): SGHKS, YYEKEE (reference sequence). The CDR3 runs to 15 residues. The CDR3 is CASSPDFSYNSPLHF. CDR3 DNA sequence: TGTGCCAGCAGCCCCGACTTTTCCTATAATTCACCCCTCCACTTT.

This chain connects TRBV5-1 to TRBJ2-7; 14 bases match TRBD2. With V trimmed by 0 bases and J by 3 bases, 14 bases remained unmatched. The CDR3 has 20 residues. Germline CDR1 SGHRS, CDR2 YFSETQ. DNA for the CDR3: TGCGCCAGCAGCTTGGGGCAGTGGACTAGCGGGAGGCTGATTGACTACGAGCAGTACTTC. Residues: CASSLGQWTSGRLIDYEQYF.

This clone was detected once. The V gene is TRBV7-3, the J gene TRBJ1-5, with 7 bases fitting TRBD1. The V and J ends lost 5 bases and 0 bases, in that order; junction bases with no gene match: 16. The V gene's germline CDR1 is SGHTA and CDR2 FQGTGA. This CDR3 has 19 residues. CDR3 loop: CASSLRDFKGGISNQPQHF. The CDR3, as DNA: TGTGCCAGCAGCCTCCGGGACTTTAAAGGGGGCATTAGCAATCAGCCCCAGCATTTT.

This clone was seen only a few times. The chain has TRBV30 and TRBJ1-3; no clear D. V lost 4 bases, J lost 4 bases, and 8 bases lay in between. Germline V lookup: CDR1 GTSNPN, CDR2 SVGIG (reference sequence). The CDR3 is made up of 12 amino acids. DNA for the CDR3: TGTGCCTGGAAGGCATCGGGAAACACCATATATTTT. Its protein is CAWKASGNTIYF.

The genes are TRBV7-8 and TRBJ2-5; D is perhaps TRBD1 (6 bases). CDR3 length: 17 residues. From germline, CDR1 is SGHVS and CDR2 FQNEAQ. V lost 1 base to trimming and J lost 8 bases, with 23 bases between them. For the CDR3, the DNA is TGTGCCAGCAGCTTAGTGTTCGGACAGAACCCAAGAGAAACCCAGTACTTC. Its translation: CASSLVFGQNPRETQYF. The whole variable domain, filled in from reference TRBV7-8 and TRBJ2-5, reads GAGVSQSPRYKVAKRGQDVALRCDPISGHVSLFWYQQALGQGPEFLTYFQNEAQLDKSGLPSDRFFAERPEGSVSTLKIQRTQQEDSAVYLCASSLVFGQNPRETQYFGPGTRLLVL.

This chain links TRBV28 with TRBJ2-3, with D possibly matching TRBD1 (5 bases). The V gene's germline CDR1 is MDHEN and CDR2 SYDVKM. V lost 5 bases, J lost 1 base, and 10 bases lay in between. This CDR3 has 14 amino acids. The CDR3 protein is CASSLPQGTDTQYF. The CDR3 DNA reads as TGTGCCAGCAGTCTACCACAGGGCACAGATACGCAGTATTTT.

CDR3 bases: TGCGCCAGCAGCTCAAACACTGAAGCTTTCTTT. Residues: CASSSNTEAFF. This chain connects TRBV5-1 to TRBJ1-1; no reliable D call. V lost 3 bases and J lost 2, with 2 bases in between. There are 11 residues in the CDR3. Germline loops: CDR1 SGHRS, CDR2 YFSETQ.

This clone was observed a single time. The V gene is TRBV6-5, the J gene TRBJ1-2; a possible D gene is TRBD1 (6 bases). With 5 bases removed from V and 8 bases from J, the gap between germline ends came to 9 bases. Looked up from germline, CDR1 is MNHEY and CDR2 is SVGAGI. This CDR3 region has 11 residues. The CDR3 reads CASSTGQGYTF. The CDR3 coding sequence is TGTGCCAGCAGTACAGGGCAAGGCTACACCTTC.

The gene calls are TRBV28 and TRBJ1-1, with 8 bases that match TRBD1. CDR3 size: 15 residues. Germline V gives CDR1 MDHEN, CDR2 SYDVKM. The ends lost 8 bases at V and 3 bases at J; junction bases unmatched: 11. CDR3 DNA: TGTGCCAGCTTCCCGGGGACAGGCTATTACACTGAAGCTTTCTTT. It specifies CASFPGTGYYTEAFF.

The chain combines TRBV19 with TRBJ2-7, with TRBD2 identical over 8 bases. Germline values: CDR1 LNHDA, CDR2 SQIVND (reference sequence). V lost 6 bases and J lost 4; bases outside the gene matches: 11. This CDR3 spans 15 amino acids. Written as DNA, the CDR3 is TGTGCCAGTAGGGGATCGGGTAGCGGGGCTTACGAGCAGTACTTC. Translated, it gives CASRGSGSGAYEQYF.

This rearrangement joins TRBV3-1 (or the pseudogene TRBV3-2) to TRBJ1-1; perhaps TRBD1 as D (5 bases). The CDR3 is 15 amino acids. Trimming took off 5 bases at V and 0 bases at J, with 13 bases between the two ends. Germline CDR1 reads LGHDT; CDR2 reads YNNKEL (reference sequence). The chain's CDR3 is CASSYYGTMNTEAFF. As DNA, the CDR3 is TGTGCCAGCAGCTATTACGGGACCATGAACACTGAAGCTTTCTTT.

V gene TRBV7-5 combines with J gene TRBJ1-2; the table's D call, TRBD1, has no DNA check behind it. TRBV7-5 is flagged as a pseudogene. The CDR3 runs 18 residues. The CDR3 loop is CARSLAQKQGAYDYGYTF. In DNA, the CDR3 is TGTGCCAGAAGCTTAGCGCAAAAACAGGGGGCGTACGACTATGGCTACACCTTC.

The chain carries TRBV7-2 and TRBJ2-3; 8 bases fit TRBD2. Trimming cost V 5 bases and J 5 bases; bases outside gene matches: 9. CDR3 size: 15 residues. Per germline, CDR1 SGHTA and CDR2 FQGNSA. CDR3 sequence: CASSTRLAIGDTQYF. The CDR3 coding sequence is TGTGCCAGCAGCACCCGACTAGCGATAGGAGATACGCAGTATTTT.

This clone was counted once. The rearrangement links TRBV7-8 to TRBJ2-7; TRBD2 matches 8 bases. Germline V gene sequence: CDR1 SGHVS, CDR2 FQNEAQ. The V segment lost 6 bases and the J segment 2 bases; nucleotides outside the gene matches: 9. This CDR3 comprises 15 residues. The CDR3 nucleotides read TGTGCCAGCAGAAAAACGAGCGGGAGTGCCTACGAGCAGTACTTC. This encodes CASRKTSGSAYEQYF.

The V gene is TRBV5-1, the J gene TRBJ1-5; tentatively, D is TRBD1 (5 bases). Germline loops: CDR1 SGHRS, CDR2 YFSETQ. The V end was cut by 0 bases, the J end by 0 bases, with 10 bases between. The CDR3 extends over 16 amino acids. As DNA, the CDR3 is TGCGCCAGCAGCTTGGGACAGTCCGATAGCAATCAGCCCCAGCATTTT. It translates to CASSLGQSDSNQPQHF. Full variable domain (missing parts from reference TRBV5-1 and TRBJ1-5): KAGVTQTPRYLIKTRGQQVTLSCSPISGHRSVSWYQQTPGQGLQFLFEYFSETQRNKGNFPGRFSGRQFSNSRSEMNVSTLELGDSALYLCASSLGQSDSNQPQHFGDGTRLSIL.

This clone was found a few times. The rearrangement joins TRBV28 to TRBJ2-7; D is ambiguous. This CDR3 spans 13 amino acids. The V gene lost 4 bases and the J gene lost 4 bases, with 11 bases spanning the gap. The germline V gene encodes CDR1 MDHEN and CDR2 SYDVKM. CDR3 nucleotide sequence: TGTGCCAGCAGTTCGCATTCACATTACGAGCAGTACTTC. Protein sequence: CASSSHSHYEQYF.

The chain has TRBV6-5 and TRBJ2-3; D is undetermined. With 2 bases removed from V and 2 bases from J, the gap between germline ends came to 5 bases. Germline CDR1 reads MNHEY; CDR2 reads SVGAGI. This CDR3 has 13 amino acids. The CDR3 loop is CASSYGFTDTQYF. The CDR3 DNA reads TGTGCCAGCAGTTACGGGTTCACAGATACGCAGTATTTT.

The J gene is TRBJ1-3, the V gene TRBV25-1; TRBD1 matches at 10 bases. Per germline, CDR1 MGHDK and CDR2 SYGVNS. CDR3 length equals 17 residues. J gave up 3 bases and V 5 bases, and 10 bases lay outside the gene matches. The chain's CDR3 is CASSLLSGTGVGNTIYF. The CDR3 bases are TGTGCCAGCAGTCTTCTCTCCGGGACAGGGGTTGGAAACACCATATATTTT.

The V call is TRBV5-1, the J call TRBJ1-1; 10 bases agree with TRBD1. The CDR3 is 15 residues long. Germline V gene lookup returns CDR1 SGHRS and CDR2 YFSETQ. The ends lost 4 bases at V and 6 bases at J; junction bases unmatched: 9. In nucleotides, the CDR3 is TGCGCCAGCAGCCTCGGACAGGGGGAGGTCTCTGAAGCTTTCTTT. It is translated as CASSLGQGEVSEAFF. The variable domain in full, completed from reference TRBV5-1 and TRBJ1-1, reads KAGVTQTPRYLIKTRGQQVTLSCSPISGHRSVSWYQQTPGQGLQFLFEYFSETQRNKGNFPGRFSGRQFSNSRSEMNVSTLELGDSALYLCASSLGQGEVSEAFFGQGTRLTVV.

The rearrangement links TRBV7-3 to TRBJ2-7, with a weak D call TRBD1 (5 bases). This CDR3 has 15 amino acids. Germline CDR1 is SGHTA and CDR2 is FQGTGA. V dropped 2 bases and J dropped 4 bases, with 15 bases sitting between them. CDR3 sequence reads: CASSLQGSPLYEQYF. CDR3 nucleotides: TGTGCCAGCAGCTTACAGGGTTCCCCACTATACGAGCAGTACTTC. The complete variable domain, with remaining parts taken from reference TRBV7-3 and TRBJ2-7, reads GAGVSQTPSNKVTEKGKYVELRCDPISGHTALYWYRQSLGQGPEFLIYFQGTGAADDSGLPNDRFFAVRPEGSVSTLKIQRTERGDSAVYLCASSLQGSPLYEQYFGPGTRLTVT.

The chain joins TRBV19 to TRBJ2-2, with D maybe TRBD2 (5 bases). The germline gives CDR1 LNHDA, CDR2 SQIVND (reference sequence). This CDR3 spans 16 amino acids. With 3 bases removed from V and 2 bases from J, the gap between germline ends came to 13 bases. This chain's CDR3 is CASSIWRAPNTGELFF. Written as DNA, the CDR3 is TGTGCCAGTAGTATCTGGCGGGCTCCCAACACCGGGGAGCTGTTTTTT.

The V gene is TRBV6-5, the J gene TRBJ2-5; TRBD1 matches 7 bases. Per the germline V gene, CDR1 is MNHEY and CDR2 is SVGAGI. CDR3 length: 15 residues. V was clipped by 5 bases and J by 6 bases; unmatched bases: 12. The CDR3 reads CASSPTLTGQQTQYF. The CDR3 DNA follows: TGTGCCAGCAGTCCCACCCTGACAGGGCAGCAGACCCAGTACTTC.